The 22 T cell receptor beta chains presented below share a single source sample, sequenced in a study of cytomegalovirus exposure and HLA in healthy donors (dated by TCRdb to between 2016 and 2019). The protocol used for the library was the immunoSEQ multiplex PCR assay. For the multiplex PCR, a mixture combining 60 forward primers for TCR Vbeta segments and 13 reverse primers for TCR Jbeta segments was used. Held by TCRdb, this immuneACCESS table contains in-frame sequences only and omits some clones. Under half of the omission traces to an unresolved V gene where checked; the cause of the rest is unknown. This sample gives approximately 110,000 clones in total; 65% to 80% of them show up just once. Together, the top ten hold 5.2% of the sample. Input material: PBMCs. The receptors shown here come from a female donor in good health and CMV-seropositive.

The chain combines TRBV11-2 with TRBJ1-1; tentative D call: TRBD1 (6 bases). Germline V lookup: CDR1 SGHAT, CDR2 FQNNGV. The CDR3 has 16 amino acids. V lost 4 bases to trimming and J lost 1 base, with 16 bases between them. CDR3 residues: CASSSGRPGQNTEAFF. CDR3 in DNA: TGTGCCAGCAGCTCAGGTCGTCCGGGACAGAACACTGAAGCTTTCTTT. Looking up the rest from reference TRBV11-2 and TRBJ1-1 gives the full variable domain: EAGVAQSPRYKIIEKRQSVAFWCNPISGHATLYWYQQILGQGPKLLIQFQNNGVVDDSQLPKDRFSAERLKGVDSTLKIQPAKLEDSAVYLCASSSGRPGQNTEAFFGQGTRLTVV.

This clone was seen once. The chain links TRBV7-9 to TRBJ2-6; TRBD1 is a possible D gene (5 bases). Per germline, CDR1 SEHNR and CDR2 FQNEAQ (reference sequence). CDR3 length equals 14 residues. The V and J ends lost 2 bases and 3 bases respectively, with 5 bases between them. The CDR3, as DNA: TGTGCCAGCAGCTTACAGGGTGGGGCCAACGTCCTGACTTTC. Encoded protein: CASSLQGGANVLTF. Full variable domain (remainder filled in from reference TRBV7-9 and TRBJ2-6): DTGVSQNPRHKITKRGQNVTFRCDPISEHNRLYWYRQTLGQGPEFLTYFQNEAQLEKSRLLSDRFSAERPKGSFSTLEIQRTEQGDSAMYLCASSLQGGANVLTFGAGSRLTVL.

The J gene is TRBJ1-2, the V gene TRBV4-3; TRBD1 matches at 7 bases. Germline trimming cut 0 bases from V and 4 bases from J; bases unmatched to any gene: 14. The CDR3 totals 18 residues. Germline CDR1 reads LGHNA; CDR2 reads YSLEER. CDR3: CASSQDEQLAGGSYGYTF. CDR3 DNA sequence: TGCGCCAGCAGCCAAGATGAGCAGTTAGCAGGGGGTAGCTATGGCTACACCTTC.

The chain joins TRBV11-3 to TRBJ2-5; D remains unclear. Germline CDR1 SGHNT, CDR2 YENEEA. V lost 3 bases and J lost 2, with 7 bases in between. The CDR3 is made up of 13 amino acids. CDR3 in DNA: TGTGCCAGCAGCTTGTGGCAACAAGAGACCCAGTACTTC. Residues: CASSLWQQETQYF.

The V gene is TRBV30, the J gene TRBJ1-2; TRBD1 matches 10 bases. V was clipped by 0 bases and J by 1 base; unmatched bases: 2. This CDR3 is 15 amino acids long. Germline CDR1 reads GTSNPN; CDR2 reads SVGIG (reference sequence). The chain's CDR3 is CAWSVGTGDNYGYTF. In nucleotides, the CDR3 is TGTGCCTGGAGTGTTGGGACAGGGGATAACTATGGCTACACCTTC. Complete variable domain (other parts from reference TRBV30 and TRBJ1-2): SQTIHQWPATLVQPVGSPLSLECTVEGTSNPNLYWYRQAAGRGLQLLFYSVGIGQISSEVPQNLSASRPQDRQFILSSKKLLLSDSGFYLCAWSVGTGDNYGYTFGSGTRLTVV.

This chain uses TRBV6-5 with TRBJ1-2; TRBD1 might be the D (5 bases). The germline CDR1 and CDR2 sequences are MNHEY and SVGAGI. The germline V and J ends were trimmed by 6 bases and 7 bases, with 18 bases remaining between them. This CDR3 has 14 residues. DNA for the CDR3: TGTGCCAGCAGCCGGGGGGGAGGTTCTCTTGGCTACACCTTC. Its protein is CASSRGGGSLGYTF.

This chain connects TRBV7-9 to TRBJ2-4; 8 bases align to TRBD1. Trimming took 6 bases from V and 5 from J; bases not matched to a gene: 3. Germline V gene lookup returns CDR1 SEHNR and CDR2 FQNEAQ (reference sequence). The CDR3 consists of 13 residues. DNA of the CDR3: TGTGCCAGCAGGGCGGGACAGGAAAACATTCAGTACTTC. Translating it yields CASRAGQENIQYF.

In nucleotides, the CDR3 is TGTGCCAGCAGCCAAGTCCCGGCCGTGGGGACTCGGACCCAGTACTTC. This sequence encodes CASSQVPAVGTRTQYF. The chain recombines TRBV14 with TRBJ2-5, with D maybe TRBD2 (6 bases). The CDR3 runs to 16 residues. Germline V gene sequence: CDR1 SGHDN, CDR2 FVKESK. V was cut by 1 base and J by 7 bases, with 19 bases left in between.

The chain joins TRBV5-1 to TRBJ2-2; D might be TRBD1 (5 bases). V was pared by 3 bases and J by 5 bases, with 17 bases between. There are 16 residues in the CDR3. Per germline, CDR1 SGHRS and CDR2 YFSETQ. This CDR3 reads CASSSDRGRGTGELFF. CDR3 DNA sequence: TGCGCCAGCAGCTCCGATAGGGGCCGTGGGACCGGGGAGCTGTTTTTT.

The CDR3 region is CASRSLASTEAFF. The CDR3 DNA reads TGTGCCAGCAGATCCCTCGCGAGCACTGAAGCTTTCTTT. The chain uses TRBV4-2 and TRBJ1-1; D call uncertain. The CDR3 totals 13 residues. The germline CDR1 and CDR2 sequences are LGHNA and YNFKEQ. Trimming left V 6 bases short and J 4 bases short, with 12 bases between.

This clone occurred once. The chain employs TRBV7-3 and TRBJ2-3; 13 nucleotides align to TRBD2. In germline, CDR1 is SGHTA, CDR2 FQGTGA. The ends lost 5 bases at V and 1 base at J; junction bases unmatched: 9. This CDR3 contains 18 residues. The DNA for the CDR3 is TGTGCCAGCAGCACCGGACTAGCGGGAGTCTGGGGCACAGATACGCAGTATTTT. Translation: CASSTGLAGVWGTDTQYF.

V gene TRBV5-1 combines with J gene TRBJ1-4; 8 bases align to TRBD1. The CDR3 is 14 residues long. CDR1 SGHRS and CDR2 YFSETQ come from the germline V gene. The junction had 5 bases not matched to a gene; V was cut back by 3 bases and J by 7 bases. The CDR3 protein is CASSSRQGREKLFF. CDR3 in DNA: TGCGCCAGCAGCTCCCGACAGGGGCGTGAAAAACTGTTTTTT.

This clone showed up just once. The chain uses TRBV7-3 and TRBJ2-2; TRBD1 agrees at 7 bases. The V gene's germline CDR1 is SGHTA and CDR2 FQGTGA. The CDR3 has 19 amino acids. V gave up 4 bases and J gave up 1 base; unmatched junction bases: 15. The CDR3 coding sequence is TGTGCCAGCAGCTCCCGTTCCAGGGGGTCCAGGGGGAACACCGGGGAGCTGTTTTTT. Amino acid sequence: CASSSRSRGSRGNTGELFF.

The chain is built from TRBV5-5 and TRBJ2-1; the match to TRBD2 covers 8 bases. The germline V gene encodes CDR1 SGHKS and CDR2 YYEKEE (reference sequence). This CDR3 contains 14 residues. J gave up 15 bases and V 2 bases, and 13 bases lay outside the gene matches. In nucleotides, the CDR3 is TGTGCCAGCAGCTTAGACGGGGGGGCCCAGGGGTGGTTCTTC. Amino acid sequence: CASSLDGGAQGWFF. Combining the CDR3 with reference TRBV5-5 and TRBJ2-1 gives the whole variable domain DAGVTQSPTHLIKTRGQQVTLRCSPISGHKSVSWYQQVLGQGPQFIFQYYEKEERGRGNFPDRFSARQFPNYSSELNVNALLLGDSALYLCASSLDGGAQGWFFGPGTRLTVL.

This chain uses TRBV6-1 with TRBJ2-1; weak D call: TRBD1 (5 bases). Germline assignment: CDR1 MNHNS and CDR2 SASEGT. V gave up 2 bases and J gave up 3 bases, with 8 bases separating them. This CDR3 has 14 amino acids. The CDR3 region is CASSEQGSYNEQFF. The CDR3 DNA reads TGTGCCAGCAGTGAACAGGGAAGCTACAATGAGCAGTTCTTC.

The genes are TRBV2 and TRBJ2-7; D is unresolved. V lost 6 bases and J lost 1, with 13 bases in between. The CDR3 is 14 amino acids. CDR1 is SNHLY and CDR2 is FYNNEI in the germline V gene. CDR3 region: CASRDTESSYEQYF. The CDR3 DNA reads TGTGCCAGCAGAGACACAGAGTCGTCCTACGAGCAGTACTTC.

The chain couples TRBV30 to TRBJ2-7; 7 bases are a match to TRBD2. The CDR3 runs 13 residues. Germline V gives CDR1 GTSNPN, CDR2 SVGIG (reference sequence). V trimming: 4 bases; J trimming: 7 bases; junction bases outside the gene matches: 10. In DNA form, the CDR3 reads TGTGCCTGGACTGTAGGTGGAGCGGGAGAGCAGTACTTC. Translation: CAWTVGGAGEQYF.

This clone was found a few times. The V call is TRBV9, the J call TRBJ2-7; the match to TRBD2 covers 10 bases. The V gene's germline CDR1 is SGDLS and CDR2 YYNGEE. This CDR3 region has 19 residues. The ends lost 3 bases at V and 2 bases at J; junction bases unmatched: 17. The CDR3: CASSEGVEGAGGITYEQYF. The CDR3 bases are TGTGCCAGCAGCGAGGGTGTTGAGGGAGCGGGGGGGATAACCTACGAGCAGTACTTC.

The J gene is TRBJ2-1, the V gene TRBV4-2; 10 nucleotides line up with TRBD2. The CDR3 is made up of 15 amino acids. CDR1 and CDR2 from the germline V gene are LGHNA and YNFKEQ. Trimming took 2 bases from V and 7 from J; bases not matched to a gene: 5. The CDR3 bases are TGTGCCAGCAGCCAATCGGGACTAGCGATTAATGAGCAGTTCTTC. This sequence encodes CASSQSGLAINEQFF.

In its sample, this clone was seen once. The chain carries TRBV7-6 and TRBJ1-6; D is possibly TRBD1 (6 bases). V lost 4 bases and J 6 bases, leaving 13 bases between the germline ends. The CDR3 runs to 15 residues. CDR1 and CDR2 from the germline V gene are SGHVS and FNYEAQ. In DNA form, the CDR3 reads TGTGCCAGCAGCTATCAGGGGCATCCTAATTCACCCCTCCACTTT. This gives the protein CASSYQGHPNSPLHF.

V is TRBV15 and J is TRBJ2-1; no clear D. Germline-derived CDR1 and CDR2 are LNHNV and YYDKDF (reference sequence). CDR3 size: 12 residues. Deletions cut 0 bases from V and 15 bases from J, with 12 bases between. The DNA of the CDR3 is TGTGCCACCAGCAGAGATCGAACCGGGTGGTTCTTC. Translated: CATSRDRTGWFF.

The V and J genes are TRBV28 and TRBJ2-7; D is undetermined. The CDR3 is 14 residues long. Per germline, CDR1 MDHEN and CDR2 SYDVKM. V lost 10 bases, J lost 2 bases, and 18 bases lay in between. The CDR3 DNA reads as TGTGCCACCCGCCCCGGCGGTGTAACCTACGAGCAGTACTTC. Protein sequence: CATRPGGVTYEQYF.